The entry below gives a single T cell receptor beta chain sequence along with its context. Its specificity is unknown. This CDR3 has 15 residues. Germline values: CDR1 SGHNT, CDR2 YYREEE (reference sequence). V was pared by 4 bases and J by 4 bases, with 9 bases of the junction left unmatched. The sample originates from a study of cytomegalovirus exposure and HLA in healthy donors. At the time of sampling, donors were nominally healthy, though unrecorded immune exposures were likely. Broader study findings: Later analysis associated a missense DCLRE1C variant with TCR beta V- and J-gene trimming. Presence/absence analyses took donor sequencing depth as roughly uniform.

PCR employed 60 Vbeta and 13 Jbeta primers. TCRdb's copy holds only in-frame clones and misses some; the assay was immunoSEQ multiplex PCR. The profile shows about 200,000 clones, about 75% of them singletons. The gene calls are TRBV5-4 and TRBJ2-3, with 7 nucleotides matching TRBD2. The sequenced material came from PBMCs. The receptor was derived from a male donor in good health and CMV-seronegative. This CDR3 reads CASSPWRRESDTQYF. As DNA, the CDR3 is TGTGCCAGCAGCCCCTGGCGGCGGGAGTCAGATACGCAGTATTTT. The full variable domain, with the rest looked up from reference TRBV5-4 and TRBJ2-3, is ETGVTQSPTHLIKTRGQQVTLRCSSQSGHNTVSWYQQALGQGPQFIFQYYREEENGRGNFPPRFSGLQFPNYSSELNVNALELDDSALYLCASSPWRRESDTQYFGPGTRLTVL.